This T cell receptor beta chain was recorded in a study of CD8+CD57+ T cells in acquired aplastic anemia. Study-wide context: Sorted CD4+ plus CD8+ cells gave DNA averaging roughly 3 ug.

As for this clonotype: Its antigen is currently unknown.

TCR beta VDJ and CDR3 were profiled, and genomic DNA was the template. TCRdb analysed the reads with MiXCR anew, one entry per CDR3 protein. The table lists approximately 300,000 distinct CDR3 sequences, about 50% of them singletons, with 1% to 1.5% in the top ten. Whoever was chosen for sequencing had shown CD8+CD57+ cell expansion by flow cytometry. Every patient had severe acquired aplastic anemia. Study observations and caveats: Found in both controls and patients were some 30 CD8+ CDR3 sequences. Patient and control CD8+ Simpson's diversity was not significantly different.

This CDR3 region has 15 residues. J lost 2 bases, V lost 0 bases, and 6 bases had no gene match. CDR1 and CDR2 from the germline V gene are DFQATT and SNEGSKA (reference sequence). The chain uses TRBV20-1 and TRBJ2-7; 8 bases fit TRBD1. This TCR was sampled from a human donor with aplastic anemia. The sequenced sample consisted of sorted CD4+, CD8+, or CD8+CD57+ T cells (not recorded which) from PBMCs. CDR3 DNA sequence: TGCAGTGCTAGAGACCTTGGACAGGGCCCCTACGAGCAGTACTTC. It yields the protein CSARDLGQGPYEQYF.